The present TCR beta chain was sequenced within a study of Graves' ophthalmopathy and Graves' hyperthyroidism. Whole-study results and caveats: In blood, most expanded thyroid clonotypes above 0.001 frequency were also detected.

J lost 2 bases, V lost 5 bases, and 9 bases had no gene match. The CDR3 has 16 amino acids. The authors amplified TCR beta CDR3 regions, and they did so from RNA transcripts for repertoire sequencing. HTBI-primed first-round RT-PCR preceded second-round multiplex PCR. TCRdb passed the multiplex PCR reads through MiXCR, listing each CDR3 protein once. The table records roughly 410,000 distinct CDR3 sequences, less than 20% of them present only once. In this sample, this clonotype turned up many times. Its matching antigen is unknown. Cases classed as stable hyperthyroidism had no ophthalmopathy within 18 months of follow-up. Orbital computed tomography, together with clinical symptoms, serum thyroxine, TRAb and thyroid ultrasound, was used for diagnosis.

This receptor was obtained from a woman between 18 and 30 years old with stable Graves' hyperthyroidism. The sequencing input was peripheral blood. The chain couples TRBV12-3 or TRBV12-4 to TRBJ2-7, with 10 bases matching TRBD1. CDR3 amino acids: CASSLDSGTGAYEQYF. As DNA, the CDR3 is TGTGCCAGCAGTCTCGACTCCGGGACAGGGGCCTACGAGCAGTACTTC.